These 28 T cell receptor beta chains came from one sample sequenced in a study of blood T cell repertoires in COVID-19. Using immunoSEQ multiplex PCR, the repertoire was profiled, and TCRdb retains in-frame clones only, with some absent. The sample shows 250,000 to 400,000 clones, around 89% of them seen only once. Sample: peripheral blood. The receptors were gathered from a woman aged 25 to 39 with COVID-19, enrolled during active disease.

The chain has TRBV4-1 and TRBJ2-1, with 7 bases that match TRBD1. There are 14 residues in the CDR3. CDR1 is MGHRA and CDR2 is YSYEKL in the germline V gene. The ends lost 5 bases at V and 8 bases at J; junction bases unmatched: 9. The CDR3 bases are TGCGCCAGCAGCTTCCTGGGACAGTTTGATGAGCAGTTCTTC. It is translated as CASSFLGQFDEQFF.

On this clone itself: The germline gene is not matched at one end of the junction; a read error may be the cause. The CDR3 is CASSDTGGAHRGAVF. The DNA for the CDR3 is TGCGCCAGCAGTGATACAGGGGGCGCCCACCGGGGAGCTGTTTTT. This chain connects TRBV10-1 to TRBJ2-2, with 9 bases lining up with TRBD1. Germline V gene data show CDR1 as WNHNN and CDR2 as SYGVQD (reference sequence). The CDR3 covers 15 residues.

This clone was observed a single time. The gene calls are TRBV15 and TRBJ1-5; TRBD1 matches at 9 bases. CDR3 size: 15 residues. J was trimmed by 5 bases and V by 6 bases; bases with no gene match: 8. Looked up from germline, CDR1 is LNHNV and CDR2 is YYDKDF (reference sequence). CDR3 DNA: TGTGCCACCAGAAAAACAGGGGGCCCCCATCAGCCCCAGCATTTT. Translating gives CATRKTGGPHQPQHF.

CDR3 coding DNA: TGCGCCAGCAGCCAAGAGGGTCCGGGTAGAATCGGCTACACCTTC. Protein sequence: CASSQEGPGRIGYTF. The J gene is TRBJ1-2, the V gene TRBV4-1; no definite D call. Trimming shortened V by 0 bases and J by 8 bases, and 16 bases separated the two germline ends. Germline CDR1 MGHRA, CDR2 YSYEKL. The CDR3 has 15 amino acids.

The chain combines TRBV6-8 with TRBJ2-7; TRBD1 aligns across 11 bases. J lost 2 bases, V lost 8 bases, and 11 bases had no gene match. The CDR3 covers 16 residues. CDR1 is MNHGY and CDR2 is SAAAGT in the germline V gene. Written as DNA, the CDR3 is TGTGCCAGCCCCGGACAGGGGGCATGTCTCCCCTACGAGCAGTACGTC. Amino acid sequence: CASPGQGACLPYEQYV.

This clone was recorded once. The V and J genes are TRBV9 and TRBJ2-1; D perhaps matches TRBD1 (5 bases). The CDR3 totals 15 residues. Trimming left V 0 bases short and J 5 bases short, with 12 bases between. Germline V gene data show CDR1 as SGDLS and CDR2 as YYNGEE. The CDR3 sequence is CASSVVDTGHNEQFF. The CDR3, as DNA: TGTGCCAGCAGCGTAGTAGACACAGGTCACAATGAGCAGTTCTTC.

The genes are TRBV19 and TRBJ1-3; D is unresolved. Per germline, CDR1 LNHDA and CDR2 SQIVND (reference sequence). The CDR3 runs 14 residues. Trimming shortened V by 3 bases and J by 4 bases, and 10 bases separated the two germline ends. DNA for the CDR3: TGTGCCAGTAGTATCGGAGGGAGAGGAAACACCATATATTTT. Its translation: CASSIGGRGNTIYF. Drawing the rest from reference TRBV19 and TRBJ1-3, the complete variable domain is DGGITQSPKYLFRKEGQNVTLSCEQNLNHDAMYWYRQDPGQGLRLIYYSQIVNDFQKGDIAEGYSVSREKKESFPLTVTSAQKNPTAFYLCASSIGGRGNTIYFGEGSWLTVV.

The rearrangement links TRBV9 to TRBJ2-2; 11 nucleotides line up with TRBD2. The CDR3 contains 21 residues. The trim removed 0 bases at V and 4 bases at J, leaving 17 bases unmatched. Germline lookup yields CDR1 SGDLS and CDR2 YYNGEE. The CDR3 loop is CASSVESHGVAGGPSTGELFF. The CDR3 region has the DNA TGTGCCAGCAGCGTAGAATCCCACGGGGTAGCGGGGGGGCCGAGCACCGGGGAGCTGTTTTTT.

The chain recombines TRBV3-1 (or the pseudogene TRBV3-2) with TRBJ2-5; 9 nucleotides agree with TRBD2. In germline, CDR1 is LGHDT, CDR2 YNNKEL (reference sequence). J was trimmed by 5 bases and V by 0 bases; bases with no gene match: 13. The CDR3 covers 18 residues. The CDR3 spells CASSQDRSSGVQVETQYF. CDR3 in DNA: TGTGCCAGCAGCCAAGATCGATCTAGCGGGGTTCAGGTGGAGACCCAGTACTTC.

This chain uses TRBV24-1 with TRBJ2-5, with a possible D match to TRBD1 (6 bases). Germline loops: CDR1 KGHDR, CDR2 SFDVKD. The CDR3 consists of 13 residues. The germline V and J ends were trimmed by 3 bases and 9 bases, with 13 bases remaining between them. The DNA for the CDR3 is TGTGCCACCAGTGATGCAGGGGAAGGAGCCCAGTACTTC. Its translation: CATSDAGEGAQYF.

This clone appeared once. The rearrangement uses TRBV5-1 and TRBJ2-5; 8 bases agree with TRBD1. With 0 bases clipped from V and 5 bases from J, the junction kept 9 bases outside the gene matches. The CDR3 spans 16 residues. CDR1 is SGHRS and CDR2 is YFSETQ in the germline V gene. In DNA form, the CDR3 reads TGCGCCAGCAGCTTGGAGGGGGGACAGGCGGCCGAGACCCAGTACTTC. This encodes CASSLEGGQAAETQYF. Variable domain in full (rest from reference TRBV5-1 and TRBJ2-5): KAGVTQTPRYLIKTRGQQVTLSCSPISGHRSVSWYQQTPGQGLQFLFEYFSETQRNKGNFPGRFSGRQFSNSRSEMNVSTLELGDSALYLCASSLEGGQAAETQYFGPGTRLLVL.

The chain joins TRBV4-3 to TRBJ2-7; unclear D gene. Trimming removed 0 bases at V and 5 bases at J, with 11 bases between. Germline CDR1 is LGHNA and CDR2 is YSLEER. This CDR3 has 14 amino acids. CDR3 sequence: CASSQDPYSHEQYF. In DNA form, the CDR3 reads TGCGCCAGCAGCCAAGACCCTTACAGCCACGAGCAGTACTTC.

The rearrangement links TRBV5-6 to TRBJ2-3; 9 positions agree with TRBD2. This CDR3 region has 17 residues. V trimming: 1 base; J trimming: 4 bases; junction bases outside the gene matches: 10. Germline V gene sequence: CDR1 SGHDT, CDR2 YYEEEE. The CDR3 nucleotides are TGTGCCAGCAGCTTGCGGCTCGCGGGGGGGCCCCCAGATACGCAGTATTTT. It yields the protein CASSLRLAGGPPDTQYF.

This chain joins TRBV19 and TRBJ1-4; 8 bases are a match to TRBD1. Germline V gene sequence: CDR1 LNHDA, CDR2 SQIVND (reference sequence). The CDR3 sequence is 16 residues long. With 3 bases clipped from V and 5 bases from J, the junction kept 8 bases outside the gene matches. The CDR3 region is CASSIDQGAENEKLFF. Here the CDR3 DNA reads TGTGCCAGTAGTATTGACCAGGGGGCAGAGAATGAAAAACTGTTTTTT.

This clone has just one count. V and J are TRBV28 and TRBJ1-1; 7 bases are a match to TRBD1. J gave up 11 bases and V 5 bases, and 8 bases lay outside the gene matches. This CDR3 comprises 12 residues. The germline V gene encodes CDR1 MDHEN and CDR2 SYDVKM. The CDR3 loop is CASSQRGPNAFF. CDR3 nucleotides: TGTGCCAGCAGTCAAAGGGGGCCCAACGCTTTCTTT. Filled out from reference TRBV28 and TRBJ1-1, the complete variable domain reads DVKVTQSSRYLVKRTGEKVFLECVQDMDHENMFWYRQDPGLGLRLIYFSYDVKMKEKGDIPEGYSVSREKKERFSLILESASTNQTSMYLCASSQRGPNAFFGQGTRLTVV.

This chain joins TRBV27 and TRBJ1-5; D is unclear. Germline V gene lookup returns CDR1 MNHEY and CDR2 SMNVEV (reference sequence). CDR3 size: 14 residues. Trimming took off 2 bases at V and 4 bases at J, with 9 bases between the two ends. CDR3 DNA: TGTGCCAGCAGTTTAATCGGGGATAATCAGCCCCAGCATTTT. Encoded protein: CASSLIGDNQPQHF.

The gene calls are TRBV5-1 and TRBJ2-6; D may be TRBD2 (5 bases). Germline CDR1 is SGHRS and CDR2 is YFSETQ. The CDR3 loop spans 15 amino acids. V lost 6 bases and J 0 bases, leaving 10 bases between the germline ends. The CDR3 protein is CASTPGGSGANVLTF. The DNA of the CDR3 is TGCGCCAGCACTCCCGGAGGCTCTGGGGCCAACGTCCTGACTTTC.

This clone was seen repeatedly, ten times or more. The gene calls are TRBV2 and TRBJ1-6, with D possibly being TRBD1 (6 bases). CDR1 SNHLY and CDR2 FYNNEI come from the germline V gene. V shed 6 bases and J shed 9 bases, with 15 bases lying between them. This CDR3 region has 14 residues. CDR3: CASRVTGIGSPLHF. CDR3 nucleotide sequence: TGTGCCAGCAGAGTTACAGGGATCGGTTCACCCCTCCACTTT.

The chain uses TRBV4-3 and TRBJ1-2, with D perhaps matching TRBD1 (6 bases). The germline V and J ends were trimmed by 0 bases and 8 bases, with 10 bases remaining between them. The CDR3 is 13 amino acids. Germline V lookup: CDR1 LGHNA, CDR2 YSLEER. The CDR3 reads CASSQDRGQGYTF. CDR3 coding DNA: TGCGCCAGCAGCCAAGATAGAGGACAGGGCTACACCTTC.

V usage is TRBV5-1 and J usage is TRBJ2-3, with 11 bases identical to TRBD2. CDR3 length equals 18 residues. Trimming took 3 bases from V and 4 from J; bases not matched to a gene: 13. Per germline, CDR1 SGHRS and CDR2 YFSETQ. This CDR3 is CASSSQLAGGPVADTQYF. CDR3 DNA: TGCGCCAGCAGCTCGCAGTTAGCGGGGGGGCCAGTCGCAGATACGCAGTATTTT. The full variable domain, its missing parts supplied by reference TRBV5-1 and TRBJ2-3, is KAGVTQTPRYLIKTRGQQVTLSCSPISGHRSVSWYQQTPGQGLQFLFEYFSETQRNKGNFPGRFSGRQFSNSRSEMNVSTLELGDSALYLCASSSQLAGGPVADTQYFGPGTRLTVL.

The CDR3 nucleotides read TGTGCCAGCTCACCATTCAGGGAGAACACTGAAGCTTTCTTT. Translated, it gives CASSPFRENTEAFF. The chain links TRBV18 to TRBJ1-1, with a tentative D call TRBD1 (5 bases). The ends were cut back, 2 bases at V and 1 base at J, with 8 bases in the middle. The CDR3 totals 14 residues. Germline CDR1 and CDR2: KGHSH and LQKENI.

This chain links TRBV19 with TRBJ2-5; possible D gene TRBD2, 6 bases. This CDR3 comprises 13 residues. V shed 3 bases and J shed 5 bases, with 10 bases lying between them. Per the germline V gene, CDR1 is LNHDA and CDR2 is SQIVND (reference sequence). The CDR3 region is CASSIQEGETQYF. The CDR3 region has the DNA TGTGCCAGTAGTATCCAGGAGGGGGAGACCCAGTACTTC.

The chain recombines TRBV11-3 with TRBJ1-2, with a tentative D call TRBD1 (6 bases). The CDR3 runs 14 residues. Trimming cost V 5 bases and J 4 bases, with 14 bases left between them. Germline V CDR1 and CDR2: SGHNT, YENEEA. CDR3 DNA: TGTGCCAGCAGCCTTGGACAGTACGGCTATGGCTACACCTTC. Amino acid sequence: CASSLGQYGYGYTF.

This chain links TRBV11-2 with TRBJ1-3; D ambiguous. Germline V gene lookup returns CDR1 SGHAT and CDR2 FQNNGV. CDR3 length: 14 residues. V was pared by 1 base and J by 2 bases, with 6 bases between. In DNA form, the CDR3 reads TGTGCCAGCAGCTTAGCACCGGCTGGAAACACCATATATTTT. This gives the protein CASSLAPAGNTIYF.

V and J are TRBV5-6 and TRBJ2-1, with D possibly being TRBD2 (5 bases). This CDR3 spans 17 amino acids. Trimming removed 0 bases at V and 2 bases at J, with 15 bases between. CDR1 is SGHDT, CDR2 YYEEEE, per germline. The chain's CDR3 is CASSLVQASYTYNEQFF. The CDR3 DNA reads as TGTGCCAGCAGCTTGGTGCAGGCTAGCTACACCTACAATGAGCAGTTCTTC. The full variable domain, with the rest looked up from reference TRBV5-6 and TRBJ2-1, is DAGVTQSPTHLIKTRGQQVTLRCSPKSGHDTVSWYQQALGQGPQFIFQYYEEEERQRGNFPDRFSGHQFPNYSSELNVNALLLGDSALYLCASSLVQASYTYNEQFFGPGTRLTVL.

The chain carries TRBV6-2 or TRBV6-3 and TRBJ2-3, with 7 bases fitting TRBD2. The CDR3 loop spans 16 amino acids. The junction had 12 bases not matched to a gene; V was cut back by 1 base and J by 8 bases. Looked up from germline, CDR1 is MNHEY and CDR2 is SVGEGT. This chain's CDR3 is CASSYLQAGMLVTQYF. The CDR3 nucleotides are TGTGCCAGCAGTTACTTACAAGCGGGGATGTTAGTTACGCAGTATTTT.

CDR3 sequence: CASSFENYGYTF. The DNA of the CDR3 is TGTGCCAGCAGTTTCGAGAACTATGGCTACACCTTC. The chain has TRBV12-3 or TRBV12-4 and TRBJ1-2; D gene uncertain. V was cut by 3 bases and J by 2 bases, with 4 bases left in between. This CDR3 has 12 amino acids.

The rearrangement links TRBV30 to TRBJ1-5; the D gene is possibly TRBD1 (5 bases). Trimming stripped 1 base from V and 5 bases from J, with 9 bases between. This CDR3 comprises 13 residues. Per germline, CDR1 GTSNPN and CDR2 SVGIG (reference sequence). CDR3: CAWSGGGDQPQHF. The CDR3 region has the DNA TGTGCCTGGAGTGGGGGCGGGGATCAGCCCCAGCATTTT.